The 30 T cell receptor beta chains below all came from one sample that was sequenced in a study of blood T cells in healthy people across ages. PCR was performed a second time for about 7 to 12 cycles using a sample-barcoded 5' primer and a J-beta primer mix. TCRdb fed the 5' RACE reads into MiXCR, producing one record per CDR3 protein. The sample includes over a million distinct CDR3 sequences, 42% seen only once; the top ten take 7.9%. The sequencing sample was made of blood. These receptors all come from a woman aged 18-30 years in good health.

The rearrangement links TRBV29-1 to TRBJ2-5; 9 positions agree with TRBD2. Judging by the DNA end, TRBJ2-7 fits better; the J call may be wrong. CDR1 is SQVTM and CDR2 is ANQGSEA in the germline V gene. The CDR3 is 15 residues long. CDR3 amino acids: CSVADSGRGEDEQYF. In DNA form, the CDR3 reads TGCAGCGTTGCGGATAGCGGGAGAGGAGAGGACGAGCAGTACTTC.

The chain combines TRBV29-1 with TRBJ2-1; 13 bases are a match to TRBD2. Trimming cost V 7 bases and J 9 bases; bases outside gene matches: 3. Germline V CDR1 and CDR2: SQVTM, ANQGSEA. The CDR3 has 12 residues. This CDR3 reads CSGTSGSAEQFF. The CDR3 nucleotides read TGCAGCGGGACTAGCGGGAGTGCTGAGCAGTTCTTC.

J is TRBJ2-7 and V is TRBV7-2, with 14 bases fitting TRBD2. The J call is doubtful: the DNA matches TRBJ2-4 better. There are 15 residues in the CDR3. Per germline, CDR1 SGHTA and CDR2 FQGNSA. This chain's CDR3 is CASSLGLAGGNIQYF. DNA for the CDR3: TGTGCCAGCAGCCTCGGACTAGCGGGAGGTAACATTCAGTACTTC.

The genes are TRBV24-1 and TRBJ2-1, with 11 bases lining up with TRBD2. Per germline, CDR1 KGHDR and CDR2 SFDVKD. CDR3 length: 15 amino acids. Trimming at V came to 10 bases and at J to 2 bases, leaving 6 bases not matched to a gene. The CDR3 DNA follows: TGTGCCACTAGTAGCGGGAGGGCCCCCTACAATGAGCAGTTCTTC. Protein sequence: CATSSGRAPYNEQFF.

This chain joins TRBV3-1 and TRBJ2-6, with 11 bases that match TRBD1. With V trimmed by 0 bases and J by 6 bases, 10 bases remained unmatched. In germline, CDR1 is LGHDT, CDR2 YNNKEL (reference sequence). This CDR3 is built from 19 residues. CDR3 coding DNA: TGTGCCAGCAGCCAAGATTGGGACAGGGGGTACCTAGCGGCCAACGTCCTGACTTTC. It translates to CASSQDWDRGYLAANVLTF. The complete variable domain, with remaining parts taken from reference TRBV3-1 and TRBJ2-6, reads DTAVSQTPKYLVTQMGNDKSIKCEQNLGHDTMYWYKQDSKKFLKIMFSYNNKELIINETVPNRFSPKSPDKAHLNLHINSLELGDSAVYFCASSQDWDRGYLAANVLTFGAGSRLTVL.

At least ten counts were recorded for this clonotype. The chain couples TRBV6-2 or TRBV6-3 to TRBJ2-1, with 14 bases that match TRBD2. After removal of 6 bases from V and 8 bases from J, the junction contained 6 bases not matched to a gene. Germline loops: CDR1 MNHEY, CDR2 SVGEGT. This CDR3 is 15 amino acids long. The CDR3 loop is CASSKGLAGVDEQFF. CDR3 nucleotides: TGTGCCAGCAGCAAGGGACTAGCGGGAGTAGATGAGCAGTTCTTC.

The V and J genes are TRBV5-6 and TRBJ2-7; D assignment may be TRBD1 or TRBD2 (5 bases each). The germline gives CDR1 SGHDT, CDR2 YYEEEE. V was trimmed by 4 bases and J by 3 bases, leaving 26 bases between them. The CDR3 is 18 residues long. This chain's CDR3 is CASSGTSSGTALHYEQYF. DNA for the CDR3: TGTGCCAGCAGCGGAACCTCCTCCGGGACGGCCCTCCACTACGAGCAGTACTTC.

The V call is TRBV20-1, the J call TRBJ1-5; D may be TRBD1 (6 bases). Germline CDR1 is DFQATT and CDR2 is SNEGSKA (reference sequence). V shed 4 bases and J shed 3 bases, with 13 bases lying between them. The CDR3 has 14 residues. The CDR3: CSAKDSIINQPQHF. The CDR3 DNA reads TGCAGTGCTAAGGACAGTATCATCAATCAGCCCCAGCATTTT.

This sequence joins TRBV24-1 and TRBJ2-1; D not certain. Deletions cut 4 bases from V and 3 bases from J, with 9 bases between. The CDR3 covers 14 residues. The germline V gene has CDR1 KGHDR and CDR2 SFDVKD. CDR3 protein: CATSDRTGYNEQFF. The CDR3 DNA follows: TGTGCCACCAGTGACAGGACCGGCTACAATGAGCAGTTCTTC.

This sequence joins TRBV11-2 and TRBJ1-2; 9 nucleotides align to TRBD1. Per germline, CDR1 SGHAT and CDR2 FQNNGV. V lost 5 bases to trimming and J lost 3 bases; unmatched junction nucleotides: 4. The CDR3 has 14 residues. This chain's CDR3 is CASSTGGSYYGYTF. Written as DNA, the CDR3 is TGTGCCAGCAGCACAGGGGGCTCTTACTATGGCTACACCTTC.

With respect to this clonotype: A much larger clone lies one base from this, so it may be a read error. The chain links TRBV7-2 to TRBJ1-2, with D perhaps TRBD1 (6 bases). This CDR3 spans 15 amino acids. V shed 1 base and J shed 0 bases, with 9 bases lying between them. The germline CDR1 and CDR2 sequences are SGHTA and FQGNSA. The CDR3 region is CASSLEKGANYGYTF. The CDR3 DNA follows: TGTGCCAGCAGCTTAGAAAAGGGGGCTAACTATGGCTACACCTTC.

Turning to this clonotype: The junction departs from germline at one end; a sequencing error may be responsible. The V and J genes are TRBV6-2 or TRBV6-3 and TRBJ1-1, with unresolved D. In germline, CDR1 is MNHEY, CDR2 SVGEGT. This CDR3 region has 14 residues. This chain's CDR3 is CASRYLGSDTEAFF. The CDR3 bases are TGTGCCAGCAGATACTTGGGGAGCGACACTGAAGCTTTCTTT.

V is TRBV20-1 and J is TRBJ2-3, with 9 bases aligning to TRBD2. V lost 3 bases, J lost 0 bases, and 4 bases stayed unmatched. This CDR3 spans 15 amino acids. CDR1 and CDR2 (germline): DFQATT, SNEGSKA (reference sequence). CDR3 DNA: TGCAGTGCTAGCCGACTAGCGGTTAGCACAGATACGCAGTATTTT. It codes for CSASRLAVSTDTQYF.

This chain connects TRBV7-2 to TRBJ2-3; D is undetermined. V dropped 2 bases and J dropped 6 bases, with 15 bases sitting between them. Germline CDR1 SGHTA, CDR2 FQGNSA. This CDR3 has 15 amino acids. The DNA of the CDR3 is TGTGCCAGCAGCTTATTTGGTCCCTCGGGCGATACGCAGTATTTT. The encoded protein is CASSLFGPSGDTQYF.

This clonotype was seen many times. The V gene is TRBV6-5, the J gene TRBJ2-7; the match to TRBD2 covers 7 bases. This CDR3 has 14 residues. The V gene's germline CDR1 is MNHEY and CDR2 SVGAGI. The V segment lost 5 bases and the J segment 2 bases; nucleotides outside the gene matches: 6. CDR3 residues: CASSREGQAYEQYF. In DNA form, the CDR3 reads TGTGCCAGCAGTAGGGAGGGGCAGGCCTACGAGCAGTACTTC.

This clonotype has a handful of counts. The CDR3 sequence: CASKQAPIYEQYF. The CDR3 DNA reads as TGTGCCAGCAAGCAGGCCCCTATCTACGAGCAGTACTTC. The rearrangement uses TRBV12-3 or TRBV12-4 and TRBJ2-7; D unclear. The CDR3 sequence is 13 residues long. The V and J ends lost 7 bases and 3 bases respectively, with 13 bases between them.

The chain recombines TRBV20-1 with TRBJ2-5, with TRBD2 identical over 12 bases. V shed 5 bases, J shed 5 bases, and the junction held 9 bases outside the gene matches. The CDR3 loop spans 15 amino acids. CDR1 DFQATT and CDR2 SNEGSKA come from the germline V gene (reference sequence). CDR3: CSAERLAGEAETQYF. CDR3 nucleotides: TGCAGTGCTGAAAGACTAGCGGGAGAGGCTGAGACCCAGTACTTC.

The chain has TRBV12-3 or TRBV12-4 and TRBJ1-4; the match to TRBD1 covers 7 bases. This CDR3 region has 15 residues. V gave up 6 bases and J gave up 8 bases; unmatched junction bases: 12. CDR3 sequence reads: CASREGTASREKLFF. CDR3 coding DNA: TGTGCCAGCAGGGAGGGGACAGCTTCTAGGGAAAAACTGTTTTTT.

The chain joins TRBV28 to TRBJ2-1; D is perhaps TRBD2 (5 bases). V lost 6 bases and J lost 5, with 20 bases in between. Germline V gene lookup returns CDR1 MDHEN and CDR2 SYDVKM. The CDR3 covers 16 residues. The CDR3 loop is CASSPDRGALNNEQFF. As DNA, the CDR3 is TGTGCCAGCAGCCCCGACCGGGGTGCCCTAAACAATGAGCAGTTCTTC.

This clonotype was seen only a few times. The gene calls are TRBV4-1 and TRBJ2-2, with D perhaps matching TRBD2 (6 bases). The V and J ends lost 3 bases and 4 bases respectively, with 9 bases between them. The CDR3 is 14 amino acids. The germline CDR1 and CDR2 sequences are MGHRA and YSYEKL. The CDR3 protein is CASSQNGGTGELFF. In DNA form, the CDR3 reads TGCGCCAGCAGCCAGAACGGGGGCACCGGGGAGCTGTTTTTT.

The chain couples TRBV5-5 to TRBJ2-5; 14 nucleotides line up with TRBD2. CDR1 is SGHKS and CDR2 is YYEKEE in the germline V gene (reference sequence). This CDR3 spans 16 amino acids. The V and J ends lost 7 bases and 1 base, in that order; junction bases with no gene match: 6. The CDR3 DNA follows: TGTGCCAGCCGACCGGGACTAGCGGGGGCCCAAGAGACCCAGTACTTC. Protein product: CASRPGLAGAQETQYF.

This clonotype was observed a few times. CDR3: CASSLGTGRASNEQFF. The CDR3 DNA follows: TGTGCCAGCAGCTTAGGTACCGGGAGGGCCTCCAATGAGCAGTTCTTC. V is TRBV7-2 and J is TRBJ2-1; 8 bases agree with TRBD2. V lost 1 base and J lost 6; bases outside the gene matches: 8. CDR1 and CDR2 (germline): SGHTA, FQGNSA. This CDR3 spans 16 amino acids.

This clonotype was counted between two and nine times. The junction departs from germline at one end; a sequencing error may be responsible. The chain combines TRBV12-3 or TRBV12-4 with TRBJ2-3, with D possibly matching TRBD2 (6 bases). The length of the CDR3 is 16 residues. For the CDR3, the DNA is TGTGCCGCCAGTCGGGGCCCTACCACTAGCACGGATACGCAGTATTTT. The encoded protein is CAASRGPTTSTDTQYF.

This clonotype has a handful of counts. J is TRBJ2-7 and V is TRBV2; D might be TRBD1 or TRBD2, each matching 6 bases. V was clipped by 2 bases and J by 2 bases, with 13 bases between them. The CDR3 covers 15 residues. From germline, CDR1 is SNHLY and CDR2 FYNNEI. The CDR3 DNA reads as TGTGCCAGCAGTGAATCTATTGGGGGGCCCTACGAGCAGTACTTC. This sequence encodes CASSESIGGPYEQYF.

For this clonotype: A junction boundary mismatches the germline segment, possibly from a read error. The rearrangement joins TRBV6-5 to TRBJ1-2; D may be TRBD1 (5 bases). This CDR3 is 15 amino acids long. Germline lookup yields CDR1 MNHEY and CDR2 SVGAGI. The CDR3 DNA sequence: TGTGCCAGCAGTCCTCAGGGTGAGGGTAACTATGGCTGCACCTTC. Translated, it gives CASSPQGEGNYGCTF.

This clonotype was seen a handful of times. CDR3 region: CASSDGGEGDEQYF. The CDR3 DNA reads as TGTGCCAGCAGCGACGGGGGAGAGGGGGACGAGCAGTACTTC. The rearrangement joins TRBV5-6 to TRBJ2-7; D may match TRBD1 or TRBD2 (6 bases each). This CDR3 spans 14 amino acids. Germline CDR1 reads SGHDT; CDR2 reads YYEEEE. V dropped 4 bases and J dropped 5 bases, with 16 bases sitting between them.

The J gene is TRBJ1-2, the V gene TRBV29-1; the match to TRBD1 covers 7 bases. Losses at the gene ends were 4 bases for V and 3 bases for J; bases not matched to a gene: 5. Germline V gives CDR1 SQVTM, CDR2 ANQGSEA. This CDR3 has 13 amino acids. CDR3 in DNA: TGCAGCGTTGTATCCAGGGGGGACTATGGCTACACCTTC. It codes for CSVVSRGDYGYTF.

A few counts support this clonotype. The chain uses TRBV12-3 or TRBV12-4 and TRBJ2-5, with D perhaps matching TRBD1 (6 bases). There are 15 residues in the CDR3. V lost 4 bases, J lost 0 bases, and 12 bases lay in between. Here the CDR3 reads CASSSGQMYQETQYF. Here the CDR3 DNA reads TGTGCCAGCAGTTCCGGACAGATGTACCAAGAGACCCAGTACTTC.

This clonotype has just a few counts. V is TRBV27 and J is TRBJ1-2, with D unresolved. The CDR3 is 14 amino acids. Trimming took off 5 bases at V and 2 bases at J, with 12 bases between the two ends. Germline V CDR1 and CDR2: MNHEY, SMNVEV (reference sequence). In DNA form, the CDR3 reads TGTGCCAGCAGTCTGCGGCGTTCCAACTATGGCTACACCTTC. This encodes CASSLRRSNYGYTF.

This clonotype turned up a few times. The chain couples TRBV10-3 to TRBJ2-7; possible D gene TRBD1, 6 bases. V was pared by 8 bases and J by 2 bases, with 13 bases between. This CDR3 has 13 residues. The germline V gene encodes CDR1 ENHRY and CDR2 SYGVKD. CDR3 region: CAISGTGTYEQYF. CDR3 sequence (DNA): TGTGCCATCTCCGGCACAGGGACCTACGAGCAGTACTTC.